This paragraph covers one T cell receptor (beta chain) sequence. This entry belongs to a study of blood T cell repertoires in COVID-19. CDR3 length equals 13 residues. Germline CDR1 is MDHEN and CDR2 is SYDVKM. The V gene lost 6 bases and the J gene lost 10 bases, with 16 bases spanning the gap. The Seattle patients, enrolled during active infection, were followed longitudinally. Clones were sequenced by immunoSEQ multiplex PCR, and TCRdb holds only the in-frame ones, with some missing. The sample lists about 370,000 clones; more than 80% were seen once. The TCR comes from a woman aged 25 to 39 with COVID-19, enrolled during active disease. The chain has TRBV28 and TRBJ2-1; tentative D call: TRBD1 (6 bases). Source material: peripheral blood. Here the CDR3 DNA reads TGTGCCAGCAGACAAACAGGGCGTAGGGAGCAGTTCTTC. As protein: CASRQTGRREQFF.